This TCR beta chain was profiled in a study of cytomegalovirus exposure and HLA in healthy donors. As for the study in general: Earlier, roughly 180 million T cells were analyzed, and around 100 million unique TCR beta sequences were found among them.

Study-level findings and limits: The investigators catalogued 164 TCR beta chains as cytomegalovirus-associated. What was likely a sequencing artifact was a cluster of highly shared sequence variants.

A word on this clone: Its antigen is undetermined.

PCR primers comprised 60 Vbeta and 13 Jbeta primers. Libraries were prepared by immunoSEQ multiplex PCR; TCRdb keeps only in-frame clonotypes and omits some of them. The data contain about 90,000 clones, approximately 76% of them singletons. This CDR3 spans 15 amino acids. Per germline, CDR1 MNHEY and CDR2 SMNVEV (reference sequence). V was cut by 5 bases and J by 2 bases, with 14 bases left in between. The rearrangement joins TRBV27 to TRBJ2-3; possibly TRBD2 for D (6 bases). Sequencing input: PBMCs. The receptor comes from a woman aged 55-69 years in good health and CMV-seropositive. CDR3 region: CASSRALAYTDTQYF. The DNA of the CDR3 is TGTGCCAGCAGTAGGGCCCTAGCGTACACAGATACGCAGTATTTT.